These T cell receptor beta chains were read from a single sample in a study of blood T cell repertoires in COVID-19. Profiled with immunoSEQ multiplex PCR; TCRdb holds only in-frame clones, not every one. The profile shows fewer than 250,000 clones, roughly 86% of them singletons. Material for sequencing was peripheral blood. The receptors originated from a man aged 55 to 69 with acute or convalescent COVID-19. Each CDR3 is given without its conserved first and last residue. The order of the fields is V gene, CDR3 protein.

V: TRBV19; CDR3: ASSSPGSPSHEQY
V: TRBV19; CDR3: ASSRTRAEAF
V: TRBV11-2; CDR3: ASSLATFGAVNTEAF
V: TRBV5-5; CDR3: ASGRQGAYEQY
V: TRBV15; CDR3: ATSRGSEYGYT
V: TRBV14; CDR3: ASSRGRGYEKLF
V: TRBV4-1; CDR3: ASSQVFGSYEQY
V: TRBV27; CDR3: ASSWGASGTEAF
V: TRBV28; CDR3: ASSLGQAPYSNQPQH
V: TRBV21-1; CDR3: ASSLRDRPNSPLH
V: TRBV4-2; CDR3: ASSQGGGGNYGYT
V: TRBV24-1; CDR3: ATSDPVRGHGYT
V: TRBV2; CDR3: ASSAPPGGETQY
V: TRBV12-2; CDR3: ASRSCTTGSTEAF
V: TRBV6-5; CDR3: ASSYSGLRNEKLF
V: TRBV6-6; CDR3: ASTQGVRDGYT
V: TRBV27; CDR3: ASSQTGTGGHGELF
V: TRBV24-1; CDR3: ATSDSFYYGYT
V: TRBV5-1; CDR3: ASSLPDNNEQF
V: TRBV11-2; CDR3: ASSLGRATEAF
V: TRBV19; CDR3: ASSITGVNTEAF
V: TRBV5-4; CDR3: ASRPATGLPQETQY
V: TRBV11-2; CDR3: ASSRGPGGLH
V: TRBV5-4; CDR3: ASSWGTVVSTDTQY
V: TRBV7-6; CDR3: ASSLAGGTNTGELF
V: TRBV6-6; CDR3: ATPGGGNTEAF
V: TRBV5-4; CDR3: ASSFPGGPTGELF
V: TRBV18; CDR3: ASSPLPGTGGRNTEAF
V: TRBV20-1; CDR3: SAFTNNEQF
V: TRBV9; CDR3: ASSGSAADTEAF
V: TRBV11-1; CDR3: ASSLGRSVSTDTQY
V: TRBV5-1; CDR3: ASRRDRGAYGYT
V: TRBV2; CDR3: ASSEGAGGLNEQF
V: TRBV4-2; CDR3: ASSQSGGAGELF
V: TRBV6-2/TRBV6-3; CDR3: ASSYGNRGETQY
V: TRBV5-6; CDR3: ASSSKGLAGQETQY
V: TRBV29-1; CDR3: SVEDHRGRSYNEQF
V: TRBV20-1; CDR3: SASKQGANTGELF
V: TRBV6-7; CDR3: AAGRADNSPLH
V: TRBV25-1; CDR3: ASSALGAGVYEQY
V: TRBV27; CDR3: ASSLSGGLREQY
V: TRBV24-1; CDR3: ATSDQGQGGRYGYT
V: TRBV3-1/TRBV3-2; CDR3: ASSQDRGIYGYT
V: TRBV27; CDR3: ASSFLDRGLNIQY
V: TRBV24-1; CDR3: ATSDLGGGGFGNTGELF
V: TRBV7-2; CDR3: ASSFSTGAYGYT
V: TRBV19; CDR3: ASSIAISYEQY
V: TRBV4-1; CDR3: ASSPLTGTSYEQY
V: TRBV6-2/TRBV6-3; CDR3: ASSMRRGRIGSPLH
V: TRBV7-8; CDR3: ASSSPGLTGEQF
V: TRBV18; CDR3: ASSPTVGHTIY